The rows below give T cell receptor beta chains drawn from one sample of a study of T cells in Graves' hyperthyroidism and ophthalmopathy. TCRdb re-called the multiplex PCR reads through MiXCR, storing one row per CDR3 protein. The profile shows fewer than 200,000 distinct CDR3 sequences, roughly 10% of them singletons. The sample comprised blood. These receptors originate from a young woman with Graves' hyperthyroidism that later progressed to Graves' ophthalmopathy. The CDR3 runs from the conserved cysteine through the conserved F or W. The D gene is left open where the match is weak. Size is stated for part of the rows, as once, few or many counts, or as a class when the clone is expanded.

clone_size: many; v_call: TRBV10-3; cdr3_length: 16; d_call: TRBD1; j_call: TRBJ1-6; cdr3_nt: TGTGCCATCAGTGAGAGGGACAGGGCTAATAATTCACCCCTCCACTTT; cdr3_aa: CAISERDRANNSPLHF
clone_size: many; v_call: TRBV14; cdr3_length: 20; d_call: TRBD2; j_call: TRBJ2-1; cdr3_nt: TGTGCCAGCAGCCAATGGGCGGGAGGCCCACGTCTAAACGGGAGCAATGAGCAGTTCTTC; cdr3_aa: CASSQWAGGPRLNGSNEQFF
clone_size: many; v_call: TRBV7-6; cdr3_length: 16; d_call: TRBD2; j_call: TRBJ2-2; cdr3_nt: TGTGCCAGCAGCCCGGGGACTAGCGGGAGAGCCGGGGAGCTGTTTTTT; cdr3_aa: CASSPGTSGRAGELFF
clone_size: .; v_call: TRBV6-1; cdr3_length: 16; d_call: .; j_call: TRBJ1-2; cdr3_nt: TGTGCCAGCAGTGAAGGGAAGGGGCCCGGGTTCTATGGCTACACCTTC; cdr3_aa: CASSEGKGPGFYGYTF
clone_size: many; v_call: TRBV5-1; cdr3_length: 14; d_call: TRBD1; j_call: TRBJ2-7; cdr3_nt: TGCGCCAGCAGCTTATCCGGGACAGCTTACGAGCAGTACTTC; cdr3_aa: CASSLSGTAYEQYF
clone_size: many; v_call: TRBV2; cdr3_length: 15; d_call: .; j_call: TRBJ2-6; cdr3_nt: TGTGCCAGCACCTATCCCGCCAGTGGGGCCAACGTCCTGACTTTC; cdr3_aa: CASTYPASGANVLTF
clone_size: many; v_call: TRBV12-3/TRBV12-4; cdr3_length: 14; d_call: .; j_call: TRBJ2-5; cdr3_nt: TGTGCCAGCGGGGAGGCAGGGGGTTTGGAGACCCAGTACTTC; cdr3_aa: CASGEAGGLETQYF
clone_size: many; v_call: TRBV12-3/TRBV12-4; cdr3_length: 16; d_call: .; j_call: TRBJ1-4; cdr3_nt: TGTGCCAGCAGTCCCCTTGTTATGACGGGGAGGGAAAAACTGTTTTTT; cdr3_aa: CASSPLVMTGREKLFF
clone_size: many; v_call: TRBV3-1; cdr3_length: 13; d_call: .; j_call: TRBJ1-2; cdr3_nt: TGTGCCAGCAGCTATCAGGGGAACTATGGCTACACCTTC; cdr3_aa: CASSYQGNYGYTF
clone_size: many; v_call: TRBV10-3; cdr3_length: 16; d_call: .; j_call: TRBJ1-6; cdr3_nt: TGTGCCATCAGTGATGGTACAGGAGCCTATAATTCACCCCTCCACTTT; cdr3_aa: CAISDGTGAYNSPLHF
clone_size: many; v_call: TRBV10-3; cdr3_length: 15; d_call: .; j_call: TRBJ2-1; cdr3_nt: TGTGCCATCAGTGAGTCGACCTTTACGACGGGGGAGCAGTTCTTC; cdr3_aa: CAISESTFTTGEQFF
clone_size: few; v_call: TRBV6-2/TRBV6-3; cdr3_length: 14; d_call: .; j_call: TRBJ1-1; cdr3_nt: TGTGCCAGCAGTTACTCGAGCGGGGGGAGTGAAGCTTTCTTT; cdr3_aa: CASSYSSGGSEAFF
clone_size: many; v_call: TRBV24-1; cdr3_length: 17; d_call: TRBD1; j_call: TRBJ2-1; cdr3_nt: TGTGCCACCAGTGCCTTCCGACAGGGTCGGGACAGCAATGAGCAGTTCTTC; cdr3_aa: CATSAFRQGRDSNEQFF
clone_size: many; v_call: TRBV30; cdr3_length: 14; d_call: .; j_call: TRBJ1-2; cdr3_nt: TGTGCCTGGCGGGGGGAGGGAAGGCGGTATGGCTACACCTTC; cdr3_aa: CAWRGEGRRYGYTF
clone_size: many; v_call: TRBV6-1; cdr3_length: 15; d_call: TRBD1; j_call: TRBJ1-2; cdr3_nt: TGTGCCAGCACCTGGGAAGACAGGGGCACCTATGGCTACACCTTC; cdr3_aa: CASTWEDRGTYGYTF
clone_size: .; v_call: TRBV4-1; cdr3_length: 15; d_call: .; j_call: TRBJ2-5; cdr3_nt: TGCGCCAGCAGCGGCGTTGGACAGAACAAAGAGACCCAGTACTTC; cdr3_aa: CASSGVGQNKETQYF
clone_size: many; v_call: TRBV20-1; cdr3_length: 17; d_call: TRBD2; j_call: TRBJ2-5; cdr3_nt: TGCAGTGCTAGAGGTAGCGGGGGGGCGAGTACCCAAGAGACCCAGTACTTC; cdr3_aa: CSARGSGGASTQETQYF
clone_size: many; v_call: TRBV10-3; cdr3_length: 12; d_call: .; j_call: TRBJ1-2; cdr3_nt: TGTGCCATCAGTGACAGTAACTATGGCTACACCTTC; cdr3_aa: CAISDSNYGYTF
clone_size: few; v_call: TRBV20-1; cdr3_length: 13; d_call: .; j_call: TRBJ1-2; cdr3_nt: TGCAGTGCCAGCCCCGGGACTTACTATGGCTACACCTTC; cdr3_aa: CSASPGTYYGYTF
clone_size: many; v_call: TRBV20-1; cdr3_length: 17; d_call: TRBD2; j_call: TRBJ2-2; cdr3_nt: TGCAGTGCTAGTAACCCAGCGGGGGGGCCGATGACCGGGGAGCTGTTTTTT; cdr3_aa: CSASNPAGGPMTGELFF
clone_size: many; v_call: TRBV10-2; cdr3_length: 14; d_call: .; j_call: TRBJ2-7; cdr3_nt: TGCGCCAGCACTTCAAATGGGGGGCGATACGAGCAGTACTTC; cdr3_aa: CASTSNGGRYEQYF
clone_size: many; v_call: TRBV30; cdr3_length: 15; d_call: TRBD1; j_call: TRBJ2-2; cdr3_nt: TGTGCCTGGAGTGCGGACAGGACGAACACCGGGGAGCTGTTTTTT; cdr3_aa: CAWSADRTNTGELFF
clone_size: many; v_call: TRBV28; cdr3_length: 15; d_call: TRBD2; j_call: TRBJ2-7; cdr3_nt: TGTGCCAGCAGTTTATCTAGCGGGGGGGCCGGCGAGCAGTACTTC; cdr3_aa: CASSLSSGGAGEQYF
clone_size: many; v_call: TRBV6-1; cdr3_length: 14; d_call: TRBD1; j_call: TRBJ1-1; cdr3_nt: TGTGCCAGCGATCGGACAGGGACGACCACTGAAGCTTTCTTT; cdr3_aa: CASDRTGTTTEAFF
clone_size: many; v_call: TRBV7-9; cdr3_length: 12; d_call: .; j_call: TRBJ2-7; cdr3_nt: TGTGCCAGCAGCGGCTACAGCTACGAGCAGTACTTC; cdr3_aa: CASSGYSYEQYF
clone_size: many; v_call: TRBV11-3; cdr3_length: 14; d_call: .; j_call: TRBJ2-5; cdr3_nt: TGTGCCAGCAGCTTAGATCGGGGTTTAGAGACCCAGTACTTC; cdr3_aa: CASSLDRGLETQYF
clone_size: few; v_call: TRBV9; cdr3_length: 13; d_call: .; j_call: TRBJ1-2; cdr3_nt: TGTGCCAGCAGATGGGGCCCGTTCTATGGCTACACCTTC; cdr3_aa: CASRWGPFYGYTF
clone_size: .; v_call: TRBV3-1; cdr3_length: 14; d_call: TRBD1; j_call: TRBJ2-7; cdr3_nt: TGTGCCAGCAGCCAAATGACAGGGGGCTACGAGCAGTACTTC; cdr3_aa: CASSQMTGGYEQYF
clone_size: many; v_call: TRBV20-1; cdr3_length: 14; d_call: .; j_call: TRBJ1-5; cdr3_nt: TGCAGTGCTAGTCAAGTACAGGGAACTCAGCCCCAGCATTTT; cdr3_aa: CSASQVQGTQPQHF
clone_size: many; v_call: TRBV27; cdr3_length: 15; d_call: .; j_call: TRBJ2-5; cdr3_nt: TGTGCCAGCAGTTTGAGGAGCGGGCTCGGAGAGACCCAGTACTTC; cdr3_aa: CASSLRSGLGETQYF
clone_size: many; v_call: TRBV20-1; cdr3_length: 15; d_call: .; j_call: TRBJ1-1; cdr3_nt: TGCAGTGCTAGAGTCGAGTGGGACCTAAACACTGAAGCTTTCTTT; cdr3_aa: CSARVEWDLNTEAFF